A single sample gave rise to the 28 T cell receptor beta chains below, sequenced in a study of early T cells in non-severe SARS-CoV-2 infection. TCRdb used MiXCR to reprocess the 5' RACE reads, holding one entry per CDR3 protein. The sample includes approximately 52,000 distinct CDR3 sequences, over 7.5% of them seen just once. Source material: whole blood. These receptors all come from an adult who was a healthcare worker with PCR-confirmed SARS-CoV-2 infection or an uninfected control (not recorded which).

CDR3 sequence: CASSYSTGQNYGYTF. The CDR3, as DNA: TGTGCCAGCAGTTACTCGACAGGGCAGAATTATGGCTACACCTTC. This chain links TRBV6-5 with TRBJ1-2; 7 positions agree with TRBD1. Germline V lookup: CDR1 MNHEY, CDR2 SVGAGI. Trimming cost V 0 bases and J 5 bases; bases outside gene matches: 6. This CDR3 region has 15 residues.

This clonotype occurred a few times. The chain joins TRBV9 to TRBJ1-4, with a possible D match to TRBD1 (5 bases). CDR3 length: 14 residues. The germline V and J ends were trimmed by 3 bases and 5 bases, with 11 bases remaining between them. Germline V gene lookup returns CDR1 SGDLS and CDR2 YYNGEE. The CDR3 reads CASSETAANEKLFF. The DNA of the CDR3 is TGTGCCAGCAGCGAGACAGCCGCCAATGAAAAACTGTTTTTT.

The sample holds many counts of this clonotype. The V and J genes are TRBV20-1 and TRBJ1-5; the D is unclear. With 0 bases removed from V and 7 bases from J, the gap between germline ends came to 19 bases. Germline assignment: CDR1 DFQATT and CDR2 SNEGSKA (reference sequence). CDR3 length: 16 amino acids. Written as DNA, the CDR3 is TGCAGTGCTAGAGATCCCGGACGGGCTGAAGGACAGCCCCAGCATTTT. This encodes CSARDPGRAEGQPQHF.

A few counts support this clonotype. The J gene is TRBJ2-1, the V gene TRBV3-1; D is possibly TRBD1 (5 bases). CDR3 length equals 15 residues. Germline lookup yields CDR1 LGHDT and CDR2 YNNKEL (reference sequence). V lost 4 bases to trimming and J lost 2 bases, with 12 bases between them. This CDR3 is CASSRAGQTYNEQFF. The CDR3 nucleotides are TGTGCCAGCAGCCGCGCAGGGCAGACCTACAATGAGCAGTTCTTC.

The chain couples TRBV20-1 to TRBJ2-5; 8 nucleotides agree with TRBD2. V dropped 5 bases and J dropped 2; count of bases not matched to a gene: 7. Germline CDR1 and CDR2: DFQATT and SNEGSKA (reference sequence). There are 14 residues in the CDR3. In DNA, the CDR3 is TGCAGTGCTGCTGGGTCGGGAGGGCAAGAGACCCAGTACTTC. This translates into CSAAGSGGQETQYF.

The table lists this clonotype with a few counts. The genes are TRBV5-8 and TRBJ2-3; D perhaps matches TRBD2 (5 bases). Germline V CDR1 and CDR2: SGHTS, YDEGEE. The CDR3 is made up of 16 amino acids. V shed 0 bases and J shed 2 bases, with 13 bases lying between them. The CDR3 sequence is CASSLVAPAVTDTQYF. CDR3 coding DNA: TGTGCCAGCAGCTTGGTAGCCCCAGCGGTCACAGATACGCAGTATTTT.

The J gene is TRBJ2-3, the V gene TRBV27; 7 nucleotides match TRBD2. CDR1 is MNHEY and CDR2 is SMNVEV in the germline V gene (reference sequence). The CDR3 sequence is 13 residues long. J gave up 4 bases and V 5 bases, and 3 bases lay outside the gene matches. The chain's CDR3 is CASSGLAADTQYF. The CDR3, as DNA: TGTGCCAGCAGTGGGCTAGCGGCAGATACGCAGTATTTT.

This clonotype was counted a few times. The chain has TRBV4-1 and TRBJ2-2; 7 nucleotides line up with TRBD1. The CDR3 is 15 amino acids. Germline V gives CDR1 MGHRA, CDR2 YSYEKL. The ends lost 7 bases at V and 0 bases at J; junction bases unmatched: 5. This CDR3 is CASKKTGTNTGELFF. DNA for the CDR3: TGCGCCAGCAAAAAGACAGGGACGAACACCGGGGAGCTGTTTTTT.

This clonotype was found a few times. V and J are TRBV4-1 and TRBJ2-7; TRBD1 agrees at 10 bases. V dropped 3 bases and J dropped 7; count of bases not matched to a gene: 9. This CDR3 is built from 15 residues. CDR1 and CDR2 (germline): MGHRA, YSYEKL. The CDR3 sequence: CASSHSRDRGFEQYF. Written as DNA, the CDR3 is TGCGCCAGCAGCCACAGCCGGGACAGGGGTTTTGAGCAGTACTTC.

Only a few counts were recorded for this clonotype. V and J are TRBV6-5 and TRBJ2-1; possibly TRBD2 for D (6 bases). Trimming stripped 10 bases from V and 1 base from J, with 17 bases between. This CDR3 is 15 amino acids long. The V gene's germline CDR1 is MNHEY and CDR2 SVGAGI. DNA for the CDR3: TGTGCCACCACCCGGTGGGGGGTTTCCTACAATGAGCAGTTCTTC. As protein: CATTRWGVSYNEQFF.

This clonotype has more than one count but fewer than ten. This chain links TRBV11-2 with TRBJ2-3, with D perhaps TRBD2 (5 bases). V was cut by 0 bases and J by 10 bases, with 8 bases left in between. The CDR3 extends over 12 amino acids. CDR1 is SGHAT and CDR2 is FQNNGV in the germline V gene. CDR3 region: CASSLDRDPQYF. CDR3 nucleotide sequence: TGTGCCAGCAGCTTAGACCGGGATCCGCAGTATTTT. Complete variable domain (other parts from reference TRBV11-2 and TRBJ2-3): EAGVAQSPRYKIIEKRQSVAFWCNPISGHATLYWYQQILGQGPKLLIQFQNNGVVDDSQLPKDRFSAERLKGVDSTLKIQPAKLEDSAVYLCASSLDRDPQYFGPGTRLTVL.

The sample holds many counts of this clonotype. The rearrangement links TRBV7-6 to TRBJ1-4; 7 nucleotides agree with TRBD1. The length of the CDR3 is 14 residues. J gave up 5 bases and V 1 base, and 1 base lay outside the gene matches. Germline V lookup: CDR1 SGHVS, CDR2 FNYEAQ. CDR3 sequence (DNA): TGTGCCAGCAGCTTAGAGGGGGCGAATGAAAAACTGTTTTTT. Its protein product is CASSLEGANEKLFF.

This clonotype was seen repeatedly, ten times or more. The rearrangement joins TRBV29-1 to TRBJ2-7; 8 nucleotides agree with TRBD2. Germline V CDR1 and CDR2: SQVTM, ANQGSEA. J gave up 2 bases and V 6 bases, and 15 bases lay outside the gene matches. The CDR3 runs 16 residues. DNA for the CDR3: TGCAGCGTCGCTCCTGTTGTGCGGGGGGCCACCTACGAGCAGTACTTC. This sequence encodes CSVAPVVRGATYEQYF.

This clonotype was found a few times. This sequence joins TRBV20-1 and TRBJ2-7; the match to TRBD2 covers 9 bases. CDR1 and CDR2 (germline): DFQATT, SNEGSKA (reference sequence). The junction had 8 bases not matched to a gene; V was cut back by 6 bases and J by 2 bases. This CDR3 region has 14 residues. The CDR3 bases are TGCAGTGCAAGTGGACTAGCGAGGGCCTACGAGCAGTACTTC. Protein sequence: CSASGLARAYEQYF.

This chain connects TRBV3-1 to TRBJ1-3, with unresolved D. V dropped 5 bases and J dropped 0 bases, with 11 bases sitting between them. CDR1 LGHDT and CDR2 YNNKEL come from the germline V gene (reference sequence). CDR3 length: 15 amino acids. The chain's CDR3 is CASSEPGSSGNTIYF. DNA for the CDR3: TGTGCCAGCAGCGAGCCAGGCAGCTCTGGAAACACCATATATTTT.

This clonotype came up many times. The chain couples TRBV5-6 to TRBJ2-1; 8 bases map to TRBD2. This CDR3 is built from 22 residues. Per germline, CDR1 SGHDT and CDR2 YYEEEE. V trimming: 1 base; J trimming: 3 bases; junction bases outside the gene matches: 24. The CDR3 DNA reads TGTGCCAGCAGCTTGATTAGCGGGATTTTTCGCCCGGGCGGACCCCTCTACAATGAGCAGTTCTTC. Translation: CASSLISGIFRPGGPLYNEQFF.

This clonotype was counted between two and nine times. The chain is built from TRBV4-2 and TRBJ1-2; 7 bases map to TRBD1. With 2 bases clipped from V and 1 base from J, the junction kept 7 bases outside the gene matches. CDR1 is LGHNA and CDR2 is YNFKEQ in the germline V gene. This CDR3 is built from 16 residues. CDR3 sequence: CASSQKQGQGNYGYTF. The CDR3, as DNA: TGTGCCAGCAGCCAAAAACAGGGGCAGGGTAACTATGGCTACACCTTC.

This clonotype has a handful of counts. This chain uses TRBV4-2 with TRBJ2-7, with 7 bases that match TRBD1. The CDR3 consists of 14 residues. Trimming removed 5 bases from V and 5 bases from J; junction bases left unmatched: 9. Germline CDR1 LGHNA, CDR2 YNFKEQ. The chain's CDR3 is CASSSIQGGNEQYF. The CDR3 DNA is TGTGCCAGCAGCAGCATACAAGGGGGCAACGAGCAGTACTTC.

The J gene is TRBJ2-7, the V gene TRBV20-1, with a weak D call TRBD1 (5 bases). Germline CDR1 reads DFQATT; CDR2 reads SNEGSKA (reference sequence). V lost 5 bases and J 1 base, leaving 6 bases between the germline ends. The CDR3 covers 11 residues. CDR3 sequence reads: CSAGASYEQYF. For the CDR3, the DNA is TGCAGTGCTGGGGCTTCCTACGAGCAGTACTTC.

Ten or more counts support this clonotype. The chain employs TRBV29-1 and TRBJ1-4; 10 bases are shared with TRBD1. This CDR3 is 16 amino acids long. Germline V gene data show CDR1 as SQVTM and CDR2 as ANQGSEA. V was clipped by 7 bases and J by 7 bases; unmatched bases: 15. The DNA for the CDR3 is TGCAGCGGATTAGGGACAGGGGCCGCTCCCGGTGAAAAACTGTTTTTT. Its translation is CSGLGTGAAPGEKLFF.

The rearrangement uses TRBV28 and TRBJ1-6; 10 bases map to TRBD1. Germline CDR1 and CDR2: MDHEN and SYDVKM. CDR3 size: 14 residues. Germline trimming cut 6 bases from V and 7 bases from J; bases unmatched to any gene: 3. The CDR3 DNA sequence: TGTGCCAGCAGCACGGGACAGGGGAATTCACCCCTCCACTTT. Amino acid sequence: CASSTGQGNSPLHF.

Only a few counts were recorded for this clonotype. This chain links TRBV29-1 with TRBJ2-7, with D perhaps TRBD1 (6 bases). V dropped 6 bases and J dropped 6 bases, with 15 bases sitting between them. CDR1 and CDR2 (germline): SQVTM, ANQGSEA. The CDR3 has 12 residues. The CDR3 loop reads CSVTRDTIEQYF. The CDR3 DNA is TGCAGCGTCACCCGGGACACCATCGAGCAGTACTTC.

The table lists this clonotype with many counts. DNA for the CDR3: TGTGCCAGCAGCTCGGGGTTGGTCGGGGAGCTGTTTTTT. Amino acids: CASSSGLVGELFF. V and J are TRBV7-3 and TRBJ2-2; tentative D call: TRBD2 (5 bases). The CDR3 spans 13 residues. Germline loops: CDR1 SGHTA, CDR2 FQGTGA. Deletions cut 4 bases from V and 7 bases from J, with 10 bases between.

This clonotype was counted a few times. J is TRBJ1-5 and V is TRBV18; D might be TRBD1 (5 bases). The V gene lost 6 bases and the J gene lost 0 bases, with 9 bases spanning the gap. Germline V gene sequence: CDR1 KGHSH, CDR2 LQKENI. This CDR3 has 14 amino acids. The CDR3 DNA follows: TGTGCCAGCTCTCCCGGGACTAGCAATCAGCCCCAGCATTTT. It encodes CASSPGTSNQPQHF.

This clonotype was observed at least ten times. The V and J genes are TRBV28 and TRBJ1-2, with unresolved D. The CDR3 has 13 residues. The germline V gene encodes CDR1 MDHEN and CDR2 SYDVKM. Trimming left V 3 bases short and J 5 bases short, with 10 bases between. The CDR3 sequence is CASSFQRLYGYTF. Written as DNA, the CDR3 is TGTGCCAGCAGTTTCCAGCGGCTTTATGGCTACACCTTC.

The rearrangement uses TRBV20-1 and TRBJ1-2; D might be TRBD1 (5 bases). Trimming stripped 1 base from V and 4 bases from J, with 13 bases between. Germline CDR1 reads DFQATT; CDR2 reads SNEGSKA (reference sequence). CDR3 length equals 14 residues. Here the CDR3 DNA reads TGCAGTGCTAGAGCCCCCGGGGCAGTCTATGGCTACACCTTC. Translation gives CSARAPGAVYGYTF.

V usage is TRBV7-2 and J usage is TRBJ1-2; 7 bases agree with TRBD1. Per germline, CDR1 SGHTA and CDR2 FQGNSA. CDR3 size: 15 residues. V trimming: 1 base; J trimming: 4 bases; junction bases outside the gene matches: 6. This CDR3 is CASSLGGDRIYGYTF. The CDR3 region has the DNA TGTGCCAGCAGCTTAGGGGGGGACAGAATCTATGGCTACACCTTC.

The genes are TRBV28 and TRBJ2-5; unclear D gene. The V end was cut by 5 bases, the J end by 1 base, with 14 bases between. From germline, CDR1 is MDHEN and CDR2 SYDVKM. The CDR3 spans 15 residues. The CDR3 sequence: CASSRLTELQETQYF. CDR3 DNA: TGTGCCAGCAGTCGATTAACAGAACTCCAAGAGACCCAGTACTTC.